This TCR beta chain was profiled in a study of molecular identifiers for immune sequencing clone quantification. Whole-study results and caveats: Jurkat TCR RNA spiked in from one cell (amid more than 850,000 naive cells) was reportedly detectable. Identical TCR molecules can share a barcode, and this sharing could underestimate highly expanded clone sizes.

Trimming took 0 bases from V and 0 from J; bases not matched to a gene: 2. Germline CDR1 and CDR2: LGHNA and YSLEER. The CDR3 totals 15 residues. There are many counts of this clonotype. Its antigen is as yet unknown. TCRdb reprocessed the PCR reads via MiXCR and lists one record per CDR3 protein. This table has 300,000 to 350,000 distinct CDR3 sequences, 20% to 25% appearing once. This TCR derives from a human donor in good health. Some libraries in this study had Jurkat cell RNA spiked in. The genes are TRBV4-3 and TRBJ2-7, with 7 positions matching TRBD2. Sample: naive CD8+ T cells from blood, with Jurkat cell RNA spiked in. Stated subset: FACS-sorted CD8+CD4-CCR7+CD45RA+ naive T cells. CDR3 loop: CASSQEASGSYEQYF. CDR3 DNA: TGCGCCAGCAGCCAAGAAGCTAGCGGCTCCTACGAGCAGTACTTC.